Included here is one T cell receptor beta chain sequence, with context. No antigen is known for it. These data belong to a study of CD8 T cells in ankylosing spondylitis. Study outcomes and limitations: It was reported that disease-linked clones were significantly enriched in matched ankylosing spondylitis synovial fluid.

Deletions cut 5 bases from V and 3 bases from J, with 15 bases between. The CDR3 has 15 amino acids. The V gene's germline CDR1 is MRHNA and CDR2 SNTAGT. One entry per CDR3 protein results from TCRdb running MiXCR on the 5' RACE reads. This sample carries under 30,000 distinct CDR3 sequences, approximately 7.9% of them seen once, and the ten largest clones take 25% to 35%. This chain joins TRBV6-4 and TRBJ2-3, with unresolved D. The receptor's source is a male donor with ankylosing spondylitis or in good health (not recorded which). The sample was blood. CDR3 DNA sequence: TGTGCCAGCAGTTACGAACCCGTGGGGACAGATACGCAGTATTTT. This gives the protein CASSYEPVGTDTQYF.